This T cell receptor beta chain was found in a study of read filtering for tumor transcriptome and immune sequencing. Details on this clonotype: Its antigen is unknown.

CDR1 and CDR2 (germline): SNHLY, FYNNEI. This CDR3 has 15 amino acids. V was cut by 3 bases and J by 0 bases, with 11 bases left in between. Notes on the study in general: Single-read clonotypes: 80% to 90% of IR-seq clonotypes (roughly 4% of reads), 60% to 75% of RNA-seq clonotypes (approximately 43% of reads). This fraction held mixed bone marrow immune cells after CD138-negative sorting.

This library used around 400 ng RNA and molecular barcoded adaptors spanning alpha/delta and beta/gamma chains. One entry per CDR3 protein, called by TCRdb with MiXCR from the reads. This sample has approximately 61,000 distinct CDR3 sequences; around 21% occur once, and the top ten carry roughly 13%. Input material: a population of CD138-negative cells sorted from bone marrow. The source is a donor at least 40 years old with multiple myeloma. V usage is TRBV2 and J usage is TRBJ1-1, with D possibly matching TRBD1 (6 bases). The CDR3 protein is CASSDRGRLNTEAFF. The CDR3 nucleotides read TGTGCCAGCAGTGACAGGGGTCGACTGAACACTGAAGCTTTCTTT.